This TCR beta chain came from a study of T cells in Graves' hyperthyroidism and ophthalmopathy (dated 2019 in TCRdb). For context, the study as a whole: Peripheral blood samples were taken at the time of initial diagnosis, prior to any treatment. Whether ophthalmopathy could be predicted prospectively was tested in an independent validation cohort made up of 18 hyperthyroidism patients plus 17 patients who later progressed to ophthalmopathy. The paper reports TCR Vbeta CDR3 sequencing of over 120 peripheral blood samples: approximately 41 ophthalmopathy, 75 to 80 hyperthyroidism and around 17 progressor patients. Thyroid tissue and blood T-cell repertoires from six Graves' hyperthyroidism patients were also compared in the study. Following sampling, methimazole starting at 30 mg daily was given to hyperthyroidism patients, and high-dose intravenous methylprednisolone was given to ophthalmopathy patients. The 100 or so discovery patients were randomly split 7:3 into training and test sets. To identify TCR V-J signatures that set the groups apart, the researchers used a discovery cohort of 90 to 100 patients, made up of 43 with Graves' ophthalmopathy and about 60 with stable Graves' hyperthyroidism.

Stable Graves' hyperthyroidism was defined as the absence of progression to ophthalmopathy over 18 months of follow-up. The hyperthyroidism patients were between 18 and 65 years old and newly diagnosed, with a disease duration of less than 2 months. Patients with uncontrolled infections, other autoimmune diseases, pregnancy or lactation were excluded. Diagnoses relied on clinical symptoms, serum thyroxine and TRAb, thyroid ultrasound and orbital computed tomography. Ficoll-Paque density gradient centrifugation was used to isolate PBMCs from 9.5 to 10 ml of fresh peripheral blood. Trizol reagent was used to extract total RNA, and RNA quality was then checked on an Agilent 2100 Bioanalyzer. The TCR beta CDR3 regions were amplified from the RNA transcripts. The TCR CDR3 was subjected to a first round of RT-PCR using the HTBI primer set and the Qiagen OneStep RT-PCR kit. The libraries were constructed in a second round of multiplex PCR and then size-selected and purified. Sequencing of the libraries was done on an Illumina HiSeq2000 using paired-end 100 bp reads. In the authors' own workflow: SOAPnuke was used to process the raw data, throwing out any read that contained adapters or uncalled bases, had a mean Phred below 15, or lacked an exact constant-primer or identifier match. COPE v1.2.5 was used to merge the high-quality paired reads, and each unique nucleotide sequence was defined as a clonotype. Clonotypes were aligned to IMGT TRBV, TRBD and TRBJ reference segments using MiTCR v1.1. Analysis was restricted to V-J combinations with a frequency above 0.0001, which covered roughly 99% of repertoires. The TCS score was defined as F50 (clonal expansion) divided by E x V (chaos), with BLOSUM62-based TCRdist calculated between CDR3 peptides within each V-J. Welch's t-statistics and random forest reduced fewer than 600 V-J features to 13, which were used in a naive Bayes classifier (R e1071). TCRdb cleaned the public reads at Q25 with fastp, built clones with MiXCR and kept in-frame beta chains. Records with the same CDR3 protein are collapsed into one entry carrying the most frequent genes and DNA. These V and J calls are TCRdb output, not the study's own analysis. For this sample there are more than 550,000 distinct CDR3 sequences; roughly 17% appear just once. Clones ranked in the top ten supply about 16% of the sample.

V was cut back by 6 bases and J by 0 bases, leaving a gap of 9 bases between them. The CDR3 runs 13 amino acids, cysteine and phenylalanine included. The only DNA kept is the CDR3, 39 bases in frame from the first base. CDR1 and CDR2 were assigned from the germline V gene (reference sequence) as DFQATT and SNEGSKA. There are a few counts of this clonotype. Its antigen has not been determined. There are no base qualities to consult, and no much larger clone falls within one base. The investigation overall reported the following: In validation, the model predicted progression to ophthalmopathy with just under 71% sensitivity and approximately 72% specificity, a median of about 6.7 months before onset. Most expanded thyroid clonotypes (frequency above 0.001) were also found in blood, which suggests that blood repertoires may mirror thyroid immune responses. Sample size was not statistically predetermined, and investigators were not blinded to group allocation. Ophthalmopathy was separated from stable hyperthyroidism by a 13 V-J signature model, with approximately 90% sensitivity and roughly 81% specificity obtained in cross-validation and 80%/75% obtained in testing.

The TCR originated in a man aged 50 or older with Graves' hyperthyroidism. Sequencing used blood. The sequence joins TRBV20-1 to TRBJ2-1; the D gene remains uncertain. The DNA reads as follows: TGCAGTGCCCTGTCGGGCTCCTACAATGAGCAGTTCTTC. It translates as CSALSGSYNEQFF.